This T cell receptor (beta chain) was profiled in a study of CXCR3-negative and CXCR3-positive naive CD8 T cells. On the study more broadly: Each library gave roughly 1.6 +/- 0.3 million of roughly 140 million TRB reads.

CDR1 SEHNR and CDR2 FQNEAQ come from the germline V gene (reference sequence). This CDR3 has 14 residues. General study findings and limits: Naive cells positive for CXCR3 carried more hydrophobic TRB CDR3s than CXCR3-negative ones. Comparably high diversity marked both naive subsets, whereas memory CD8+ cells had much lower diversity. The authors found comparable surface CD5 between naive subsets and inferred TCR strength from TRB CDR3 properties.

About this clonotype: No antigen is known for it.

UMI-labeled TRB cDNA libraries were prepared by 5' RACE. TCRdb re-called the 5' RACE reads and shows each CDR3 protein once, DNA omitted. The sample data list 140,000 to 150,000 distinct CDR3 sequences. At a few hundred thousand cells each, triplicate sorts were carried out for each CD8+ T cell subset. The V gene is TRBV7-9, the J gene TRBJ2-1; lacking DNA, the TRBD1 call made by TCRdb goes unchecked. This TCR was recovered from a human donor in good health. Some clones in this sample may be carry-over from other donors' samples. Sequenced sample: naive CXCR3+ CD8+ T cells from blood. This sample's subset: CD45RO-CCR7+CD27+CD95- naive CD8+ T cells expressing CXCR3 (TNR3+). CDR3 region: CASTPPGTDDEQFF.